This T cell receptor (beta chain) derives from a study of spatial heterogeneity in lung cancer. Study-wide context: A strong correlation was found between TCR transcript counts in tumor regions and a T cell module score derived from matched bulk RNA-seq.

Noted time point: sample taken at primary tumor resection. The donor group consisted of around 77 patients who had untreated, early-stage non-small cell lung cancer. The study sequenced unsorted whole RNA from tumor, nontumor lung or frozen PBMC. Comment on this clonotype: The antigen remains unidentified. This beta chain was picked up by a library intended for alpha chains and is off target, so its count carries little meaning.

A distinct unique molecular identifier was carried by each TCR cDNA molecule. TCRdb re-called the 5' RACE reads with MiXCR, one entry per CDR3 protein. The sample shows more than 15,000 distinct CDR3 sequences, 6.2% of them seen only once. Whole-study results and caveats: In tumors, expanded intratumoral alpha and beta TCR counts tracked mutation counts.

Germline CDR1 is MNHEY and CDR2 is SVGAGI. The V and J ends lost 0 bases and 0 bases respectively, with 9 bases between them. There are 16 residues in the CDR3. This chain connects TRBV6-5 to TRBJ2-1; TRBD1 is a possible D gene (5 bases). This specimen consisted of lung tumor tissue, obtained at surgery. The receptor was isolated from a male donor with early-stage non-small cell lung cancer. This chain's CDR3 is CASSYSAGNSYNEQFF. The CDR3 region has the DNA TGTGCCAGCAGTTACTCGGCAGGGAACTCCTACAATGAGCAGTTCTTC.